The 27 T cell receptor beta chains reported below all come from one sample, sequenced in a study of cytomegalovirus exposure and HLA in healthy donors. Both 60 Vbeta primers and 13 Jbeta primers went into the PCR. Libraries were prepared by immunoSEQ multiplex PCR; TCRdb keeps only in-frame clonotypes and omits some of them. The sample holds 180,000 or so clones, roughly 73% seen once. The source material was PBMCs. The receptor set was obtained from a woman aged 40 to 55 in good health and CMV-seropositive.

The J gene is TRBJ2-1, the V gene TRBV27; a possible D gene is TRBD1 (6 bases). Germline CDR1 MNHEY, CDR2 SMNVEV (reference sequence). The CDR3 extends over 13 amino acids. The ends were cut back, 5 bases at V and 14 bases at J, with 19 bases in the middle. The CDR3 here is CASSPPGHSIEFF. CDR3 nucleotides: TGTGCCAGCAGTCCGCCGGGACACTCGATAGAGTTCTTC.

CDR3 DNA sequence: TGTGCCGACCCAGGGGTCTGCCGAACTTTAAACACTGAAGCTTTCTTT. Its protein is CADPGVCRTLNTEAFF. V is TRBV28 and J is TRBJ1-1, with D tentatively TRBD1 (6 bases). Trimming took 11 bases from V and 2 from J, leaving 24 bases between them. The germline V gene encodes CDR1 MDHEN and CDR2 SYDVKM. The CDR3 contains 16 residues.

The chain carries TRBV5-1 and TRBJ2-7; 10 nucleotides match TRBD1. The germline V gene has CDR1 SGHRS and CDR2 YFSETQ. The CDR3 extends over 15 amino acids. The trim removed 7 bases at V and 3 bases at J, leaving 10 bases unmatched. CDR3 DNA: TGCGCCAGCCAAAGCACGGGACAGGGGAGCTACGAGCAGTACTTC. Encoded protein: CASQSTGQGSYEQYF.

In its sample, this clone was seen once. V and J are TRBV28 and TRBJ2-1; 10 bases are shared with TRBD1. Germline-derived CDR1 and CDR2 are MDHEN and SYDVKM. There are 16 residues in the CDR3. The trim removed 3 bases at V and 5 bases at J, leaving 7 bases unmatched. The CDR3 bases are TGTGCCAGCAGTTTCTTAGGGACAGGGGAGCACAATGAGCAGTTCTTC. Translating it yields CASSFLGTGEHNEQFF.

The chain couples TRBV2 to TRBJ2-5; weak D call: TRBD2 (6 bases). Trimming pared 4 bases from V and 1 base from J, leaving 10 bases between. Germline-derived CDR1 and CDR2 are SNHLY and FYNNEI. The CDR3 extends over 14 amino acids. The CDR3 sequence is CASSGWGVQETQYF. DNA for the CDR3: TGTGCCAGCAGTGGTTGGGGGGTCCAAGAGACCCAGTACTTC.

The V and J genes are TRBV6-5 and TRBJ2-2; D gene unclear. Germline CDR1 MNHEY, CDR2 SVGAGI. Trimming pared 7 bases from V and 5 bases from J, leaving 17 bases between. This CDR3 is built from 15 residues. In DNA form, the CDR3 reads TGTGCCAGCAACCCGTCTTGGGCTCTAACCGGGGAGCTGTTTTTT. It encodes CASNPSWALTGELFF.

The chain recombines TRBV2 with TRBJ1-5; D is unclear. CDR1 and CDR2 (germline): SNHLY, FYNNEI. This CDR3 contains 14 residues. V gave up 5 bases and J gave up 4 bases, with 12 bases separating them. CDR3 protein: CASSRGNQNQPQHF. DNA for the CDR3: TGTGCCAGCAGTCGAGGGAACCAAAATCAGCCCCAGCATTTT.

This chain links TRBV5-8 with TRBJ2-1, with D perhaps TRBD1 (5 bases). V was shortened by 6 bases and J by 5 bases, with 9 bases between the two germline ends. The CDR3 has 12 residues. Germline CDR1 and CDR2: SGHTS and YDEGEE. The CDR3 nucleotides are TGTGCCAGCAACAGGCAACACAATGAGCAGTTCTTC. It specifies CASNRQHNEQFF.

The chain carries TRBV19 and TRBJ1-1; TRBD1 matches at 7 bases. CDR1 LNHDA and CDR2 SQIVND come from the germline V gene (reference sequence). There are 15 residues in the CDR3. V was clipped by 4 bases and J by 4 bases; unmatched bases: 9. The CDR3 protein is CASSRGGREVTEAFF. The CDR3 DNA reads TGTGCCAGTAGTAGAGGGGGCAGGGAGGTCACTGAAGCTTTCTTT.

In its sample, this clone was seen a few times. The DNA of the CDR3 is TGTGCCAGTAGCTTAAGGGGGGGACTAGCGGGAAGTGAGCAGTTCTTC. This sequence encodes CASSLRGGLAGSEQFF. This chain joins TRBV19 and TRBJ2-1; 13 bases map to TRBD2. CDR3 length: 16 residues. From germline, CDR1 is LNHDA and CDR2 SQIVND (reference sequence). Trimming removed 6 bases from V and 9 bases from J; junction bases left unmatched: 11. The entire variable domain, with the rest obtained from reference TRBV19 and TRBJ2-1, is as follows: DGGITQSPKYLFRKEGQNVTLSCEQNLNHDAMYWYRQDPGQGLRLIYYSQIVNDFQKGDIAEGYSVSREKKESFPLTVTSAQKNPTAFYLCASSLRGGLAGSEQFFGPGTRLTVL.

J is TRBJ2-5 and V is TRBV11-2; D is unresolved. This CDR3 region has 13 residues. With 5 bases removed from V and 1 base from J, the gap between germline ends came to 8 bases. Looked up from germline, CDR1 is SGHAT and CDR2 is FQNNGV. CDR3: CASSARLQETQYF. The CDR3 coding sequence is TGTGCCAGCAGCGCGAGGCTCCAAGAGACCCAGTACTTC. Looking up the rest from reference TRBV11-2 and TRBJ2-5 gives the full variable domain: EAGVAQSPRYKIIEKRQSVAFWCNPISGHATLYWYQQILGQGPKLLIQFQNNGVVDDSQLPKDRFSAERLKGVDSTLKIQPAKLEDSAVYLCASSARLQETQYFGPGTRLLVL.

The V gene is TRBV7-3, the J gene TRBJ2-1; TRBD2 is a possible D gene (6 bases). The V and J ends lost 4 bases and 7 bases respectively, with 17 bases between them. The germline gives CDR1 SGHTA, CDR2 FQGTGA. This CDR3 is built from 15 residues. CDR3 loop: CASSSRDLGLNEQFF. Here the CDR3 DNA reads TGTGCCAGCAGCTCCCGGGACTTAGGGTTGAATGAGCAGTTCTTC.

The rearrangement uses TRBV28 and TRBJ2-1; TRBD2 agrees at 8 bases. The CDR3 consists of 12 residues. The trim removed 7 bases at V and 10 bases at J, leaving 6 bases unmatched. In germline, CDR1 is MDHEN, CDR2 SYDVKM. CDR3 in amino acids: CASIGRANEQFF. DNA of the CDR3: TGTGCCAGCATCGGGAGGGCGAACGAGCAGTTCTTC.

This clone was seen only a few times. The chain uses TRBV7-9 and TRBJ2-5, with D tentatively TRBD1 (5 bases). V lost 7 bases, J lost 5 bases, and 14 bases lay in between. This CDR3 contains 13 residues. Germline CDR1 reads SEHNR; CDR2 reads FQNEAQ (reference sequence). The CDR3 bases are TGTGCCAGCAACCTGGGGCTAGAGGAGACCCAGTACTTC. It translates to CASNLGLEETQYF.

The table lists this clone with a count of one. The V gene is TRBV5-8, the J gene TRBJ2-5, with 9 positions matching TRBD1. Germline V gene data show CDR1 as SGHTS and CDR2 as YDEGEE. The CDR3 spans 14 residues. V trimming: 3 bases; J trimming: 3 bases; junction bases outside the gene matches: 3. The CDR3 coding sequence is TGTGCCAGCAGCTATGGGGACAGGGAAGAGACCCAGTACTTC. Translated, it gives CASSYGDREETQYF. Full variable domain (remainder filled in from reference TRBV5-8 and TRBJ2-5): EAGVTQSPTHLIKTRGQQATLRCSPISGHTSVYWYQQALGLGLQFLLWYDEGEERNRGNFPPRFSGRQFPNYSSELNVNALELEDSALYLCASSYGDREETQYFGPGTRLLVL.

This chain connects TRBV28 to TRBJ2-1, with a weak D call TRBD2 (6 bases). Germline loops: CDR1 MDHEN, CDR2 SYDVKM. Trimming pared 8 bases from V and 9 bases from J, leaving 17 bases between. This CDR3 contains 13 residues. This CDR3 is CASRGSLFGEQFF. DNA for the CDR3: TGTGCCAGCCGGGGGTCCCTTTTTGGTGAGCAGTTCTTC.

The chain recombines TRBV11-2 with TRBJ2-1; TRBD2 is a possible D gene (5 bases). Germline V gene sequence: CDR1 SGHAT, CDR2 FQNNGV. CDR3 size: 11 residues. The V end lost 3 bases, the J end lost 12 bases, and 9 bases lay between the germline ends. CDR3 coding DNA: TGTGCCAGCAGCTTTAAGGACTGGCAGTTCTTC. Protein: CASSFKDWQFF.

The CDR3 DNA reads as TGTGCCAGTAGTCGGCGGGAAGAAGCTTTCTTT. Translated: CASSRREEAFF. The rearrangement joins TRBV19 to TRBJ1-1; D ambiguous. Germline V gives CDR1 LNHDA, CDR2 SQIVND (reference sequence). V dropped 5 bases and J dropped 8 bases, with 9 bases sitting between them. This CDR3 comprises 11 residues. Supplemented by reference TRBV19 and TRBJ1-1, the full variable domain reads DGGITQSPKYLFRKEGQNVTLSCEQNLNHDAMYWYRQDPGQGLRLIYYSQIVNDFQKGDIAEGYSVSREKKESFPLTVTSAQKNPTAFYLCASSRREEAFFGQGTRLTVV.

The chain uses TRBV29-1 and TRBJ2-2; 11 bases align to TRBD2. Trimming cost V 8 bases and J 5 bases; bases outside gene matches: 13. CDR3 size: 16 residues. Per germline, CDR1 SQVTM and CDR2 ANQGSEA. The CDR3 loop is CSIVAGGPIRTGELFF. The CDR3 region has the DNA TGCAGCATAGTAGCGGGAGGGCCGATCCGGACCGGGGAGCTGTTTTTT.

With regard to this clone: A much larger clonotype is one base distant, so this may be a read error. This chain connects TRBV2 to TRBJ2-3, with TRBD1 identical over 10 bases. J was trimmed by 1 base and V by 6 bases; bases with no gene match: 1. CDR3 length: 14 residues. Looked up from germline, CDR1 is SNHLY and CDR2 is FYNNEI. This CDR3 reads CASSGTGGTDTQYF. The CDR3 region has the DNA TGTGCCAGCAGCGGGACAGGGGGCACAGATACGCAGTATTTT.

The chain links TRBV19 to TRBJ1-5, with a tentative D call TRBD1 (6 bases). Trimming cost V 7 bases and J 6 bases, with 13 bases left between them. This CDR3 is built from 13 residues. Germline values: CDR1 LNHDA, CDR2 SQIVND (reference sequence). The DNA of the CDR3 is TGTGCCAGTACTGACAGGATAATTCAGCCCCAGCATTTT. Translation: CASTDRIIQPQHF.

The rearrangement joins TRBV5-1 to TRBJ2-1; 10 bases map to TRBD2. Germline V lookup: CDR1 SGHRS, CDR2 YFSETQ. V dropped 4 bases and J dropped 0; count of bases not matched to a gene: 4. The CDR3 totals 16 residues. The CDR3 loop reads CASSVGLANSYNEQFF. CDR3 bases: TGCGCCAGCAGCGTGGGACTAGCGAACTCCTACAATGAGCAGTTCTTC.

The chain is built from TRBV19 and TRBJ1-2; 7 bases are a match to TRBD1. CDR1 is LNHDA, CDR2 SQIVND, per germline (reference sequence). CDR3 length: 14 amino acids. J gave up 4 bases and V 3 bases, and 5 bases lay outside the gene matches. The CDR3: CASSMTGMVYGYTF. DNA of the CDR3: TGTGCCAGTAGTATGACAGGGATGGTCTATGGCTACACCTTC.

About this clone itself: This specimen includes other DNA sequences encoding the same CDR3. V gene TRBV21-1 combines with J gene TRBJ1-5; the tabulated D call, TRBD1, remains unverified against the DNA. TRBV21-1 is an annotated pseudogene. The CDR3 sequence is 16 residues long. CDR3 sequence: CASETGGSRVRQPQHF. The CDR3 coding sequence is TGTGCCAGTGAGACAGGGGGGTCCCGCGTAAGGCAGCCCCAGCATTTT.

The sample holds a few counts of this clone. The chain carries TRBV28 and TRBJ2-5; the D gene is possibly TRBD2 (7 bases). The length of the CDR3 is 12 residues. V lost 8 bases, J lost 4 bases, and 11 bases lay in between. Germline V gives CDR1 MDHEN, CDR2 SYDVKM. The chain's CDR3 is CASGEGGETQYF. The CDR3 DNA follows: TGTGCCAGCGGGGAGGGGGGAGAGACCCAGTACTTC.

This chain joins TRBV6-4 and TRBJ1-5, with 7 bases aligning to TRBD1. The CDR3 runs to 18 residues. Germline-derived CDR1 and CDR2 are MRHNA and SNTAGT. J lost 5 bases, V lost 2 bases, and 15 bases had no gene match. The CDR3 sequence: CASSDGRNKQGFHQPQHF. CDR3 nucleotides: TGTGCCAGCAGTGACGGGAGAAATAAACAGGGGTTTCATCAGCCCCAGCATTTT.

The J gene is TRBJ1-5, the V gene TRBV19; 8 nucleotides line up with TRBD1. The CDR3 totals 14 residues. The V gene's germline CDR1 is LNHDA and CDR2 SQIVND (reference sequence). Trimming took 9 bases from V and 6 from J; bases not matched to a gene: 10. CDR3 sequence reads: CARPTGGCAQPQHF. In DNA, the CDR3 is TGTGCCAGACCTACAGGGGGGTGTGCTCAGCCCCAGCATTTT. The full variable domain, its missing parts supplied by reference TRBV19 and TRBJ1-5, is DGGITQSPKYLFRKEGQNVTLSCEQNLNHDAMYWYRQDPGQGLRLIYYSQIVNDFQKGDIAEGYSVSREKKESFPLTVTSAQKNPTAFYLCARPTGGCAQPQHFGDGTRLSIL.